Reported below is one TCR beta chain. This specimen comes from a study of blood T cell repertoires in COVID-19. Overall study: Donors in the United States, Italy and Spain gave samples during acute or convalescent COVID-19.

Germline-derived CDR1 and CDR2 are KGHSH and LQKENI. The trim removed 6 bases at V and 8 bases at J, leaving 6 bases unmatched. This CDR3 has 13 amino acids. In the original analysis: Counts of nucleated cells, estimated from reference gene primer amplification, were obtained. The data were produced by immunoSEQ multiplex PCR, yet TCRdb's version contains in-frame clones alone and is incomplete. V, J and clone size reflect that table, while D and trimming were determined from the DNA. The sample includes about 400,000 clones, roughly 86% seen only once; the top ten take more than 1.5%. Individuals drawn from 24 US areas were about 18 to 100 years old. Assignment of participants to cohorts was predicated upon participant-reported clinical history.

The chain links TRBV18 to TRBJ1-1, with TRBD1 matching 10 bases. The receptor was derived from a man aged 40-49 years in a cohort exposed to, infected with or recovered from COVID-19 (not recorded which). The sample taken for sequencing was PBMCs or T cells enriched from blood (not recorded which). DNA for the CDR3: TGTGCCAGCTCCCGGGGACAGGGGATAGAAGCTTTCTTT. Encoded protein: CASSRGQGIEAFF.